Below, 10 T cell receptor beta chains from the same sample are listed, as sequenced in a study of T-cell memory formation after mild COVID-19. MiXCR, run by TCRdb on the 5' RACE reads, gives a single entry per CDR3 protein. This sample has roughly 550,000 distinct CDR3 sequences, with roughly 22% found just once. The sample consisted of PBMCs or a T cell subset sorted from them (not recorded which). The receptors were sampled from an adult woman who had mild COVID-19 (a few samples of this study predate the infection). Cell type and time point are not known.

The CDR3 protein is CASSVGGTGYYEQYF. Here the CDR3 DNA reads TGTGCCAGCAGTGTAGGGGGGACAGGGTACTACGAGCAGTACTTC. The chain recombines TRBV11-2 with TRBJ2-7; 9 positions agree with TRBD1. This CDR3 spans 15 amino acids. After removal of 6 bases from V and 3 bases from J, the junction contained 9 bases not matched to a gene. Germline CDR1 SGHAT, CDR2 FQNNGV.

This clonotype was picked up a small number of times. This chain joins TRBV12-3 or TRBV12-4 and TRBJ2-2; D ambiguous. The CDR3 has 17 residues. Trimming left V 5 bases short and J 7 bases short, with 23 bases between. CDR3 in amino acids: CASSLPSTSSVYGELFF. CDR3 bases: TGTGCCAGCAGTCTCCCGTCTACCTCCAGTGTATACGGGGAGCTGTTTTTT.

The chain recombines TRBV7-3 with TRBJ2-1; no firm D call. The CDR3 spans 15 residues. Per the germline V gene, CDR1 is SGHTA and CDR2 is FQGTGA. V gave up 2 bases and J gave up 0 bases, with 8 bases separating them. This chain's CDR3 is CASSLDGDSYNEQFF. CDR3 coding DNA: TGTGCCAGCAGCTTAGATGGGGACTCCTACAATGAGCAGTTCTTC.

The V call is TRBV10-3, the J call TRBJ2-7; possibly TRBD2 for D (7 bases). Germline CDR1 ENHRY, CDR2 SYGVKD. V gave up 0 bases and J gave up 4 bases, with 16 bases separating them. CDR3 length: 16 amino acids. The CDR3 DNA follows: TGTGCCATCAGTGAGTCATCGGGGGGAGGGGGATACGAGCAGTACTTC. Translating it yields CAISESSGGGGYEQYF.

This clonotype has more than one count but fewer than ten. The gene calls are TRBV12-3 or TRBV12-4 and TRBJ2-7, with 7 bases lining up with TRBD2. The CDR3 is 15 amino acids. Trimming at V came to 4 bases and at J to 4 bases, leaving 10 bases not matched to a gene. The CDR3 nucleotides are TGTGCCAGCAGTTGGTGGGCGGGGGACTCTTACGAGCAGTACTTC. As protein: CASSWWAGDSYEQYF.

This clonotype was recorded a few times. V gene TRBV7-9 combines with J gene TRBJ2-3, with TRBD1 as a possible D gene (6 bases). The length of the CDR3 is 13 residues. The V end lost 8 bases, the J end lost 0 bases, and 9 bases lay between the germline ends. Germline CDR1 is SEHNR and CDR2 is FQNEAQ (reference sequence). CDR3 sequence reads: CASFRGSTDTQYF. DNA for the CDR3: TGTGCCAGCTTCAGGGGTAGCACAGATACGCAGTATTTT. Full variable domain (missing parts from reference TRBV7-9 and TRBJ2-3): DTGVSQNPRHKITKRGQNVTFRCDPISEHNRLYWYRQTLGQGPEFLTYFQNEAQLEKSRLLSDRFSAERPKGSFSTLEIQRTEQGDSAMYLCASFRGSTDTQYFGPGTRLTVL.

V usage is TRBV3-1 and J usage is TRBJ1-2, with D unresolved. CDR1 and CDR2 (germline): LGHDT, YNNKEL (reference sequence). The CDR3 covers 15 residues. V was clipped by 1 base and J by 1 base, with 10 bases between them. CDR3 DNA: TGTGCCAGCAGCCAAGTAGGCAGACTTAACTATGGCTACACCTTC. It specifies CASSQVGRLNYGYTF.

The CDR3 DNA follows: TGCGCCAGCAGCCCGTCCCGATCCATCTCTGGAAACACCATATATTTT. Amino acids: CASSPSRSISGNTIYF. V and J are TRBV5-1 and TRBJ1-3; D unclear. The V gene's germline CDR1 is SGHRS and CDR2 YFSETQ. The ends were cut back, 4 bases at V and 0 bases at J, with 14 bases in the middle. This CDR3 is 16 amino acids long. Together with reference TRBV5-1 and TRBJ1-3, the CDR3 gives the full variable domain: KAGVTQTPRYLIKTRGQQVTLSCSPISGHRSVSWYQQTPGQGLQFLFEYFSETQRNKGNFPGRFSGRQFSNSRSEMNVSTLELGDSALYLCASSPSRSISGNTIYFGEGSWLTVV.

The chain links TRBV9 to TRBJ2-2, with 8 nucleotides matching TRBD1. The J segment lost 7 bases and the V segment lost 2 bases, leaving 7 bases of the junction unmatched. The CDR3 runs to 15 residues. Germline V gene sequence: CDR1 SGDLS, CDR2 YYNGEE. Written as DNA, the CDR3 is TGTGCCAGCAGCGTGACAGGGGCAAAGTACGGGGAGCTGTTTTTT. This sequence encodes CASSVTGAKYGELFF.

In its sample, this clonotype was seen a few times. This rearrangement joins TRBV30 to TRBJ2-3; 10 nucleotides line up with TRBD2. The CDR3 contains 15 residues. Germline assignment: CDR1 GTSNPN and CDR2 SVGIG (reference sequence). V lost 1 base to trimming and J lost 2 bases; unmatched junction nucleotides: 3. CDR3 in DNA: TGTGCCTGGAGTGGTCTAGCGGGAGCCACAGATACGCAGTATTTT. Its translation: CAWSGLAGATDTQYF.